This T cell receptor beta chain was documented in a study of T cells in Graves' hyperthyroidism and ophthalmopathy. This clonotype showed up many times. Its antigen is not known. Overall study findings and caveats: Also found in blood were most expanded thyroid clonotypes above 0.001. Ophthalmopathy, as predicted by the model, came a median roughly 6.3 months after the prediction.

Researchers defined stable Graves' hyperthyroidism as no ophthalmopathy progression within 18 months. Hyperthyroidism patients were newly diagnosed, had disease duration under 2 months, and were aged 18 to 65 years. V lost 2 bases, J lost 11 bases, and 20 bases stayed unmatched. The CDR3 runs to 17 residues. CDR1 and CDR2 (germline): LGHDT, YNNKEL (reference sequence). Researchers took RNA transcripts and amplified the TCR beta CDR3 regions from them. Carried out on the TCR CDR3, a first-round RT-PCR used the HTBI primer set. TCRdb called the multiplex PCR reads again in MiXCR, with one record for every CDR3 protein. Of fewer than 600,000 distinct CDR3 sequences listed, approximately 15% are singletons.

The sample comprised blood. This clonotype originated in a woman under 30 with Graves' hyperthyroidism. The chain recombines TRBV3-1 with TRBJ1-1, with 7 bases fitting TRBD1. For the CDR3, the DNA is TGTGCCAGCAGCCAAACTCCCCCAGGGGACAGTCCCGGGGAGGCTTTCTTT. This codes for CASSQTPPGDSPGEAFF.